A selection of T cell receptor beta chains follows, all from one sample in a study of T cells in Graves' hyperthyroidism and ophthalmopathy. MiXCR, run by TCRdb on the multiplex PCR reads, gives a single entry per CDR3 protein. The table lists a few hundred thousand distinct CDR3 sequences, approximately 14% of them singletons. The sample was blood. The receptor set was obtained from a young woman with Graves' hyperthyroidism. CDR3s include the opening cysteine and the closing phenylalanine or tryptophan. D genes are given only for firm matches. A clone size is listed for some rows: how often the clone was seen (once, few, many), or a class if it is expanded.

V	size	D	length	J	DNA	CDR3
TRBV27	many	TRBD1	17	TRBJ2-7	TGTGCCAGCTCGAAACCCTCGACGACAGGGGGAACCTACGAGCAGTACTTC	CASSKPSTTGGTYEQYF
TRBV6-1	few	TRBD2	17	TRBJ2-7	TGTGCCAGCAGTGAGCGACACACTAGCGTCACGTCCTACGAGCAGTACTTC	CASSERHTSVTSYEQYF
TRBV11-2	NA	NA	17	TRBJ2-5	TGTGCCAGCAGCTTAGATCTTGGTAGCGGCAGGAGGGAGACCCAGTACTTC	CASSLDLGSGRRETQYF
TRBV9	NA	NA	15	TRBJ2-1	TGTGCCAGCAGCGTAGAAGGGTTCCATTACAATGAGCAGTTCTTC	CASSVEGFHYNEQFF
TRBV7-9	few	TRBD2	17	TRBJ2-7	TGTGCCAGCAGCTTAGTAGTTGGCGGGAGAGGGGCCTACGAGCAGTACTTC	CASSLVVGGRGAYEQYF
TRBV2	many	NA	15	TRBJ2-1	TGTGCCAGCAGCCGTCTACGGGACAACTACAATGAGCAGTTCTTC	CASSRLRDNYNEQFF
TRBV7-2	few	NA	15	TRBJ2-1	TGTGCCAACAGCTGGGGGCGCGTTCCCGACAATGAGCAGTTCTTC	CANSWGRVPDNEQFF
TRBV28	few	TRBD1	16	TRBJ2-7	TGTGCCAGCACCACACCGGCCGAGACAGGGAACCTCGAGCAGTACTTC	CASTTPAETGNLEQYF
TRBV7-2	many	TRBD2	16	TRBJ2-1	TGTGCCAGCAGCTTAGGCGTGACTAGCGGGATGAATGAGCAGTTCTTC	CASSLGVTSGMNEQFF
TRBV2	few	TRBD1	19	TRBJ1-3	TGTGCCAGCAGTGAAGCGCTAGGGACAGACCACTTCTCTGGAAACACCATATATTTT	CASSEALGTDHFSGNTIYF
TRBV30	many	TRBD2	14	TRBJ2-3	TGTGCCTCGATAGCGGGAGCAGGTACAGATACGCAGTATTTT	CASIAGAGTDTQYF
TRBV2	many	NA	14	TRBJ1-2	TGTGCCAGCAGTGAAGAGACAGATCGCTATGGCTACACCTTC	CASSEETDRYGYTF
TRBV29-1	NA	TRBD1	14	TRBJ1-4	TGCAGCGTTGAAGAAGGGACAGGGGGAGAAAAACTGTTTTTT	CSVEEGTGGEKLFF
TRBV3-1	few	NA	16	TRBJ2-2	TGTGCCAGCAGCCAAGCCGGGAATTCTAACACCGGGGAGCTGTTTTTT	CASSQAGNSNTGELFF
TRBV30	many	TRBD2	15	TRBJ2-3	TGTGCCTGGCGGGGGACTAGCGGGAGCACAGATACGCAGTATTTT	CAWRGTSGSTDTQYF